A selection of T cell receptor beta chains follows, all from one sample in a study of T cell changes during pregnancy in multiple sclerosis. Generated by immunoSEQ multiplex PCR, the TCRdb table keeps only in-frame clones and is missing some. Of more than 75,000 clones in the sample, 94% were seen once. Here the sequenced sample was peripheral blood, taken in the third trimester of pregnancy. All receptors derive from a female donor with multiple sclerosis, enrolled in a pregnancy study. Both conserved end residues are part of each CDR3. A D gene is named only where the DNA matches it firmly. Size values are once, few and many counts, or a class for expanded clones, and some rows have none.

D gene: TRBD1; V gene: TRBV30; J gene: TRBJ1-2; clone size: NA; CDR3 DNA: TGTGCCTGGAAACGACAGGGCTATGGCTACACCTTC; CDR3 protein: CAWKRQGYGYTF
D gene: TRBD1; V gene: TRBV6-1; J gene: TRBJ1-5; clone size: NA; CDR3 DNA: TGTGCCAGCAGCCCTCAGGAGGGGGCTGGTCAGCCCCAGCATTTT; CDR3 protein: CASSPQEGAGQPQHF
D gene: TRBD2; V gene: TRBV6-4; J gene: TRBJ2-3; clone size: NA; CDR3 DNA: TGTGCCAGCTCAGGTACCAGCGGGGGGTCAGATACGCAGTATTTT; CDR3 protein: CASSGTSGGSDTQYF
D gene: NA; V gene: TRBV7-9; J gene: TRBJ2-3; clone size: NA; CDR3 DNA: TGTGCCAGCAGCTTTCCGGGGGACACAGATACGCAGTATTTT; CDR3 protein: CASSFPGDTDTQYF
D gene: TRBD2; V gene: TRBV28; J gene: TRBJ2-3; clone size: NA; CDR3 DNA: TGTGCCAGCACCATAAGCGGGGGGTGGACAGATACGCAGTATTTT; CDR3 protein: CASTISGGWTDTQYF
D gene: TRBD2; V gene: TRBV9; J gene: TRBJ2-7; clone size: NA; CDR3 DNA: TGTGCCAGCAGCGGTAGCGGGGCCTACGAGCAGTACTTC; CDR3 protein: CASSGSGAYEQYF
D gene: NA; V gene: TRBV7-9; J gene: TRBJ2-5; clone size: NA; CDR3 DNA: TGTGCCAGCAGCTTAGTCATAGGGGATAGGGAGACCCAGTACTTC; CDR3 protein: CASSLVIGDRETQYF
D gene: NA; V gene: TRBV5-1; J gene: TRBJ1-6; clone size: NA; CDR3 DNA: TGCGCCAGCAGCTTGGTTGGCACTCGGAGCTCCTATAATTCACCCCTCCACTTT; CDR3 protein: CASSLVGTRSSYNSPLHF
D gene: TRBD1; V gene: TRBV29-1; J gene: TRBJ2-3; clone size: NA; CDR3 DNA: TGCAGCGTAGAACCCCTTGGACAGGGCTTAACAGATACGCAGTATTTT; CDR3 protein: CSVEPLGQGLTDTQYF
D gene: TRBD1; V gene: TRBV27; J gene: TRBJ1-2; clone size: once; CDR3 DNA: TGTGCCAGCAGAATTTCGGGACAGGCAGAAGGCTACACCTTC; CDR3 protein: CASRISGQAEGYTF
D gene: TRBD1; V gene: TRBV6-1; J gene: TRBJ1-3; clone size: NA; CDR3 DNA: TGTGCCAGCAGTGAAGGGTCCTCCAGGACAGGGGGAAACACCATATATTTT; CDR3 protein: CASSEGSSRTGGNTIYF
D gene: NA; V gene: TRBV30; J gene: TRBJ1-5; clone size: NA; CDR3 DNA: TGTGCCTGGAGTGTAGCCAATCAGCCCCAGCATTTT; CDR3 protein: CAWSVANQPQHF
D gene: TRBD1; V gene: TRBV18; J gene: TRBJ2-7; clone size: NA; CDR3 DNA: TGTGCCAGCTCCCCCGGGACAGAGAGCTCCTACGAGCAGTACTTC; CDR3 protein: CASSPGTESSYEQYF
D gene: TRBD1; V gene: TRBV29-1; J gene: TRBJ1-5; clone size: once; CDR3 DNA: TGCAGCGTCGGGACAGGAGATCAGCCCCAGCATTTT; CDR3 protein: CSVGTGDQPQHF
D gene: NA; V gene: TRBV7-9; J gene: TRBJ1-2; clone size: NA; CDR3 DNA: TGTGCCAGCAGCTTAGGCCCGACAGCTCTCCCTGGGACCTTC; CDR3 protein: CASSLGPTALPGTF
D gene: TRBD2; V gene: TRBV7-9; J gene: TRBJ2-5; clone size: NA; CDR3 DNA: TGTGCCAGCAGCTTAGGCGGGGGGGTACTAGCGCGCTTTGAAGAGACCCAGTACTTC; CDR3 protein: CASSLGGGVLARFEETQYF
D gene: TRBD2; V gene: TRBV5-1; J gene: TRBJ2-2; clone size: NA; CDR3 DNA: TGCGCCAGCAGCCCAACGGTTCTAGCGGGGAACACCGGGGAGCTGTTTTTT; CDR3 protein: CASSPTVLAGNTGELFF
D gene: NA; V gene: TRBV5-1; J gene: TRBJ1-1; clone size: NA; CDR3 DNA: TGCGCCAGCAGCGTTCGGGACACTTACACTGAAGCTTTCTTT; CDR3 protein: CASSVRDTYTEAFF
D gene: TRBD1; V gene: TRBV18; J gene: TRBJ1-2; clone size: NA; CDR3 DNA: TGTGCCAGCTCACCGAATCAACAGGGGGCCATGCATGGCTACACCTTC; CDR3 protein: CASSPNQQGAMHGYTF
D gene: TRBD1; V gene: TRBV2; J gene: TRBJ1-1; clone size: NA; CDR3 DNA: TGTGCCAGCAAACCCGACAGGGCCACTGAAGCTTTCTTT; CDR3 protein: CASKPDRATEAFF
D gene: NA; V gene: TRBV4-2; J gene: TRBJ2-3; clone size: NA; CDR3 DNA: TGTGCCAGCAGCCAAGATTTTACTAACACAGATACGCAGTATTTT; CDR3 protein: CASSQDFTNTDTQYF
D gene: TRBD2; V gene: TRBV7-9; J gene: TRBJ2-3; clone size: NA; CDR3 DNA: TGTGCCAGCAGCTCCCCGGTCTTAGCGGGGGTCACAGATACGCAGTATTTT; CDR3 protein: CASSSPVLAGVTDTQYF
D gene: TRBD2; V gene: TRBV6-4; J gene: TRBJ2-1; clone size: NA; CDR3 DNA: TGTGCCAGCAGTGGTAGCGGGGGGGCCATGATCAATGAGCAGTTCTTC; CDR3 protein: CASSGSGGAMINEQFF
D gene: TRBD2; V gene: TRBV25-1; J gene: TRBJ2-5; clone size: NA; CDR3 DNA: TGTGCCAGCAGTTTATTAGCTAGCGGGGAGGCCCAAGAGACCCAGTACTTC; CDR3 protein: CASSLLASGEAQETQYF
D gene: TRBD2; V gene: TRBV19; J gene: TRBJ2-1; clone size: NA; CDR3 DNA: TGTGCCAGTACTAGCGGGGGGGTGAATGAGCAGTTCTTC; CDR3 protein: CASTSGGVNEQFF
D gene: NA; V gene: TRBV5-1; J gene: TRBJ2-1; clone size: NA; CDR3 DNA: TGCGCCAGCAGCTTGGATAGCCCAGTGAATGAGCAGTTCTTC; CDR3 protein: CASSLDSPVNEQFF
D gene: NA; V gene: TRBV6-4; J gene: TRBJ2-3; clone size: once; CDR3 DNA: TGTGCCAGCAGTGACGGTGGCGGCACGGATACGCAGTATTTT; CDR3 protein: CASSDGGGTDTQYF
D gene: TRBD1; V gene: TRBV29-1; J gene: TRBJ1-4; clone size: NA; CDR3 DNA: TGCAGCGTCGCCTGGGGACAGGGAAATGAAAAACTGTTTTTT; CDR3 protein: CSVAWGQGNEKLFF
D gene: TRBD1; V gene: TRBV19; J gene: TRBJ1-3; clone size: few; CDR3 DNA: TGTGCCAGTAACCGACAGGGGACCTCTGGAAACACCATATATTTT; CDR3 protein: CASNRQGTSGNTIYF
D gene: NA; V gene: TRBV2; J gene: TRBJ1-2; clone size: NA; CDR3 DNA: TGTGCCATTCCTCGAATGGTCGGTGCTAACTATGGCTACACCTTC; CDR3 protein: CAIPRMVGANYGYTF
D gene: NA; V gene: TRBV10-3; J gene: TRBJ2-2; clone size: few; CDR3 DNA: TGTGCCATCAGCCTGGACAAGAACACCGGGGAGCTGTTTTTT; CDR3 protein: CAISLDKNTGELFF
D gene: NA; V gene: TRBV9; J gene: TRBJ2-2; clone size: NA; CDR3 DNA: TGTGCCAGCAGCCCGAGACAGTTCTCGAACACCGGGGAGCTGTTTTTT; CDR3 protein: CASSPRQFSNTGELFF
D gene: NA; V gene: TRBV4-2; J gene: TRBJ2-2; clone size: NA; CDR3 DNA: TGTGCCAGCAGCCGCGACGAGGAGCCCGGGGAGCTGTTTTTT; CDR3 protein: CASSRDEEPGELFF
D gene: TRBD1; V gene: TRBV11-2; J gene: TRBJ2-3; clone size: NA; CDR3 DNA: TGTGCCAGCAGCTTGGTACCGGGACAGGGGAGCACAGATACGCAGTATTTT; CDR3 protein: CASSLVPGQGSTDTQYF
D gene: NA; V gene: TRBV11-1; J gene: TRBJ2-5; clone size: NA; CDR3 DNA: TGTGCCAGCAGCTTAAGAGACAGGAAAGAGACCCAGTACTTC; CDR3 protein: CASSLRDRKETQYF
D gene: TRBD1; V gene: TRBV25-1; J gene: TRBJ1-1; clone size: NA; CDR3 DNA: TGTGCCAGCAGTGTGACAGGGGGTTGGAACACTGAAGCTTTCTTT; CDR3 protein: CASSVTGGWNTEAFF
D gene: TRBD2; V gene: TRBV9; J gene: TRBJ2-1; clone size: NA; CDR3 DNA: TGTGCCAGCAGCCCGAGGAAAGGGACTAGCGGGTACAATGAGCAGTTCTTC; CDR3 protein: CASSPRKGTSGYNEQFF
D gene: TRBD2; V gene: TRBV5-1; J gene: TRBJ2-2; clone size: NA; CDR3 DNA: TGCGCCAGCAGCTTCCCCCCACTAGCGGGGGGCCGGTCCGGGGAGCTGTTTTTT; CDR3 protein: CASSFPPLAGGRSGELFF
D gene: TRBD1; V gene: TRBV6-1; J gene: TRBJ1-5; clone size: NA; CDR3 DNA: TGTGCCAGCAGTGAACCGCCAGGGGGTCGGCCCCAGCATTTT; CDR3 protein: CASSEPPGGRPQHF
D gene: NA; V gene: TRBV6-1; J gene: TRBJ1-1; clone size: NA; CDR3 DNA: TGTGCCAGCAGTCGAGGAGGCAGGTTGAACACTGAAGCTTTCTTT; CDR3 protein: CASSRGGRLNTEAFF
D gene: TRBD1; V gene: TRBV18; J gene: TRBJ1-2; clone size: NA; CDR3 DNA: TGTGCCAGCTCACCAGGGACAGGGAATGGCTACACCTTC; CDR3 protein: CASSPGTGNGYTF
D gene: TRBD2; V gene: TRBV7-8; J gene: TRBJ2-7; clone size: NA; CDR3 DNA: TGTGCCAGCAGCCCGACTAGCGGGGGCTACGAGCAGTACTTC; CDR3 protein: CASSPTSGGYEQYF
D gene: TRBD1; V gene: TRBV6-1; J gene: TRBJ1-1; clone size: NA; CDR3 DNA: TGTGCCAGCAGTGAACTGCCCCATATACAGGGGGGGAACACTGAAGCTTTCTTT; CDR3 protein: CASSELPHIQGGNTEAFF